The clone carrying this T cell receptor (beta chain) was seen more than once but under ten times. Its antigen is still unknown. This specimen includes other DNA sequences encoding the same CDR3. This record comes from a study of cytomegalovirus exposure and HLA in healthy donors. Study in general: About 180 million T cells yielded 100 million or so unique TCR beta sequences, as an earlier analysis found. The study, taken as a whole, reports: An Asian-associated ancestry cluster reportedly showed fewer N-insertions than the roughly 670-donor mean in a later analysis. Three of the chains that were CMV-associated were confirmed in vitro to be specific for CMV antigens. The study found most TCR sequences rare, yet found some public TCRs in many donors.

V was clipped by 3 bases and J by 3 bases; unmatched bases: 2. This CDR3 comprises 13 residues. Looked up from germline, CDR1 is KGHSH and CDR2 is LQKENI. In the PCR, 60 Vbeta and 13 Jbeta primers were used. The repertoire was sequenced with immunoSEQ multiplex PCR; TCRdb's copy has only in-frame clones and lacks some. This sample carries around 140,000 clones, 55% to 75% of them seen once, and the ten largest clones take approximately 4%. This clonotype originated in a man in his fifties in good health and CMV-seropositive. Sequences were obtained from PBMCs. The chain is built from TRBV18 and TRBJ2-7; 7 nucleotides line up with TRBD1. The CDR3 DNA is TGTGCCAGCTCACCGGGACAGCACTACGAGCAGTACTTC. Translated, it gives CASSPGQHYEQYF.